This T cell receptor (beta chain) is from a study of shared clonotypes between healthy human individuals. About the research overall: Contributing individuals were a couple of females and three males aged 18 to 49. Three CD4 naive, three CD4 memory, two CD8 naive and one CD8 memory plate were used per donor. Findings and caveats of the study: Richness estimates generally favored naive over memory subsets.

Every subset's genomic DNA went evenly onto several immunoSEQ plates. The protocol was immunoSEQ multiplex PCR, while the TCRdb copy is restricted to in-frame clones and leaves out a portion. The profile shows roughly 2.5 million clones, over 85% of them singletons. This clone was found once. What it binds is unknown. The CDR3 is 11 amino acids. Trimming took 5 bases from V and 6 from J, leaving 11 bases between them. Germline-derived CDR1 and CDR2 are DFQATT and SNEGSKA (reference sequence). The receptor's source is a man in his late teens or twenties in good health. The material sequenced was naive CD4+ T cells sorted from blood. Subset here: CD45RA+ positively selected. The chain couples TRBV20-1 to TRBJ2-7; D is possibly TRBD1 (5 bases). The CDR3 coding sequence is TGCAGTGCTGCACAGGCCTCCGAGCAGTACTTC. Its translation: CSAAQASEQYF.